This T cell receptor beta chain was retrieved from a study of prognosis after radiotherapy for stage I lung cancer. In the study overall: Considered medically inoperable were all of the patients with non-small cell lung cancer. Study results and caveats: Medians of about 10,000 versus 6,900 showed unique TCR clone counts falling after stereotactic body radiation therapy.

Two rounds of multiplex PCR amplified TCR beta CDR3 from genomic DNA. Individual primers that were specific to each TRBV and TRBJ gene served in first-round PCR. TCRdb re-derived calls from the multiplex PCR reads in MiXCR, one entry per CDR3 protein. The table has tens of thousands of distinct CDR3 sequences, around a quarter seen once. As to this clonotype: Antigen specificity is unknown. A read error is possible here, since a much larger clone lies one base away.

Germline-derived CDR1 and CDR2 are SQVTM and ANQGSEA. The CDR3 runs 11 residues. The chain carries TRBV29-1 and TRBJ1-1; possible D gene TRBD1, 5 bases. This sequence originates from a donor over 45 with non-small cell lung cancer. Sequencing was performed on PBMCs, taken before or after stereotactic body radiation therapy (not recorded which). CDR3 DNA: TGCAGAGCTCCGGGGGACACTGAAGCTTTCTTT. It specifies CRAPGDTEAFF.